A single sample is the source of the 32 T cell receptor beta chains below, sequenced in a study of T cells in Graves' hyperthyroidism and ophthalmopathy (dated by TCRdb to the late 2010s). Library preparation used multiplex PCR. These reads were obtained on an Illumina HiSeq 2000. TCR beta CDR3 regions were amplified from RNA transcripts. The TCR CDR3 was subjected to a first round of RT-PCR using the HTBI primer set and the Qiagen OneStep RT-PCR kit. TCRdb redid the processing of the public reads, applying fastp at Q25 and MiXCR, and retained in-frame beta chains. Each CDR3 protein appears once, grouped with its most common genes and DNA. This sample has some 600,000 distinct CDR3 sequences in its table, and 14% of those were observed once. The ten largest clones represent roughly 5.5% of the sample. The sample comprised blood. The receptors here all came from a woman in her 30s with Graves' hyperthyroidism that later progressed to Graves' ophthalmopathy.

This clonotype was seen a handful of times. The rearrangement links TRBV5-6 to TRBJ2-3, with 8 nucleotides matching TRBD2. Germline V CDR1 and CDR2: SGHDT, YYEEEE. This CDR3 is 14 amino acids long. V shed 4 bases, J shed 5 bases, and the junction held 6 bases outside the gene matches. The CDR3 DNA reads as TGTGCCAGCAGCCTGGGACTAGACCTAGATACGCAGTATTTT. Encoded protein: CASSLGLDLDTQYF.

Written as DNA, the CDR3 is TGTGCCAGCACGGACAAATACGAGCAGTACTTC. It translates to CASTDKYEQYF. This chain joins TRBV7-2 and TRBJ2-7; D may be TRBD1 (5 bases). Germline V CDR1 and CDR2: SGHTA, FQGNSA. This CDR3 comprises 11 residues. The ends were cut back, 7 bases at V and 4 bases at J, with 8 bases in the middle.

This clonotype occurred many times. J is TRBJ2-2 and V is TRBV14; perhaps D is TRBD1 or TRBD2 (5 bases each). The CDR3 loop spans 15 amino acids. Germline V gives CDR1 SGHDN, CDR2 FVKESK. Trimming left V 7 bases short and J 6 bases short, with 18 bases between. The CDR3 here is CASNPTGRRAGELFF. The CDR3 coding sequence is TGTGCCAGCAACCCCACAGGCAGGCGGGCCGGGGAGCTGTTTTTT. Combining the CDR3 with reference TRBV14 and TRBJ2-2 gives the whole variable domain EAGVTQFPSHSVIEKGQTVTLRCDPISGHDNLYWYRRVMGKEIKFLLHFVKESKQDESGMPNNRFLAERTGGTYSTLKVQPAELEDSGVYFCASNPTGRRAGELFFGEGSRLTVL.

In its sample, this clonotype was seen a few times. The chain carries TRBV7-9 and TRBJ2-5, with D maybe TRBD2 (6 bases). The V and J ends lost 1 base and 3 bases respectively, with 12 bases between them. The germline CDR1 and CDR2 sequences are SEHNR and FQNEAQ (reference sequence). CDR3 size: 15 residues. CDR3 in amino acids: CASSLVLARKETQYF. In nucleotides, the CDR3 is TGTGCCAGCAGCTTAGTCCTAGCGCGGAAAGAGACCCAGTACTTC.

This clonotype has a count of ten or more. This sequence joins TRBV13 and TRBJ2-7, with 9 bases aligning to TRBD1. V was pared by 5 bases and J by 3 bases, with 5 bases of the junction left unmatched. This CDR3 has 14 amino acids. CDR1 and CDR2 (germline): PRHDT, FYEKMQ (reference sequence). The CDR3 DNA reads as TGTGCCAGCAGCGGGACAGGGAAATTCTACGAGCAGTACTTC. Amino acids: CASSGTGKFYEQYF.

This clonotype showed up many times. V gene TRBV10-3 combines with J gene TRBJ2-7; 8 positions match TRBD2. The length of the CDR3 is 13 residues. V lost 9 bases, J lost 2 bases, and 6 bases stayed unmatched. CDR1 and CDR2 (germline): ENHRY, SYGVKD. DNA for the CDR3: TGTGCCATTTTTAGCGGGGACGCCTACGAGCAGTACTTC. As protein: CAIFSGDAYEQYF.

This chain links TRBV28 with TRBJ2-1; 7 bases fit TRBD1. CDR1 is MDHEN, CDR2 SYDVKM, per germline. The junction had 7 bases not matched to a gene; V was cut back by 2 bases and J by 3 bases. The CDR3 extends over 16 amino acids. CDR3 bases: TGTGCCAGCAGTTTACCCGGACAGGCAATCTACAATGAGCAGTTCTTC. It translates to CASSLPGQAIYNEQFF.

CDR3 sequence reads: CASSGTGECEGTQYF. The CDR3 DNA sequence: TGCGCCAGCAGTGGGACAGGGGAGTGCGAAGGTACGCAGTATTTT. The chain carries TRBV10-1 and TRBJ2-3, with TRBD1 matching 9 bases. The CDR3 is made up of 15 amino acids. The J segment lost 8 bases and the V segment lost 4 bases, leaving 10 bases of the junction unmatched. In germline, CDR1 is WNHNN, CDR2 SYGVQD (reference sequence).

Many counts were recorded for this clonotype. This sequence joins TRBV5-1 and TRBJ1-2; D unclear. The V end lost 0 bases, the J end lost 1 base, and 13 bases lay between the germline ends. Germline V gene data show CDR1 as SGHRS and CDR2 as YFSETQ. This CDR3 has 16 amino acids. CDR3 protein: CASSLGRDRINYGYTF. CDR3 nucleotides: TGCGCCAGCAGCTTGGGACGGGATAGGATTAACTATGGCTACACCTTC.

The table lists this clonotype with a few counts. The chain joins TRBV5-6 to TRBJ2-7; D gene uncertain. CDR3 length equals 13 residues. In germline, CDR1 is SGHDT, CDR2 YYEEEE. Between the trimmed V and J ends, which lost 3 bases and 3 bases, there was a span of 10 bases. The CDR3 here is CASSSTLDYEQYF. For the CDR3, the DNA is TGTGCCAGCAGCTCCACGTTGGACTACGAGCAGTACTTC.

The rearrangement uses TRBV14 and TRBJ2-5; D not resolved. CDR1 and CDR2 (germline): SGHDN, FVKESK. V gave up 1 base and J gave up 1 base, with 10 bases separating them. There are 15 residues in the CDR3. The CDR3 protein is CASSQVLHFQETQYF. For the CDR3, the DNA is TGTGCCAGCAGCCAAGTTCTCCATTTCCAAGAGACCCAGTACTTC.

The genes are TRBV18 and TRBJ1-2, with a weak D call TRBD1 (6 bases). The V end lost 3 bases, the J end lost 8 bases, and 13 bases lay between the germline ends. Germline V gene sequence: CDR1 KGHSH, CDR2 LQKENI. The CDR3 has 13 amino acids. DNA of the CDR3: TGTGCCAGCTCACCGGACGGGGGCGGAGGCTACACCTTC. It codes for CASSPDGGGGYTF.

This clonotype was recorded at least ten times. V gene TRBV6-1 combines with J gene TRBJ1-5, with a tentative D call TRBD1 (5 bases). The V gene's germline CDR1 is MNHNS and CDR2 SASEGT. V was trimmed by 5 bases and J by 2 bases, leaving 13 bases between them. The CDR3 consists of 15 residues. CDR3 DNA: TGTGCCAGCAGTACCCAGGGTCGGGGCAATCAGCCCCAGCATTTT. Translation gives CASSTQGRGNQPQHF.

This chain connects TRBV20-1 to TRBJ2-1; 10 nucleotides match TRBD2. From germline, CDR1 is DFQATT and CDR2 SNEGSKA (reference sequence). The CDR3 is made up of 15 amino acids. V was pared by 6 bases and J by 9 bases, with 14 bases of the junction left unmatched. CDR3 amino acids: CSAPEAESGGGEQFF. The CDR3 DNA reads as TGCAGTGCCCCCGAGGCTGAGAGCGGGGGGGGTGAGCAGTTCTTC.

This clonotype has more than one count but fewer than ten. The genes are TRBV10-3 and TRBJ2-2; D may be TRBD1 (6 bases). This CDR3 has 13 residues. Germline V CDR1 and CDR2: ENHRY, SYGVKD. The germline V and J ends were trimmed by 6 bases and 5 bases, with 10 bases remaining between them. The CDR3 spells CAIRNRVTGELFF. The CDR3 coding sequence is TGTGCCATCAGGAACAGGGTAACCGGGGAGCTGTTTTTT.

The rearrangement links TRBV11-3 to TRBJ2-5; TRBD2 agrees at 8 bases. Germline V gene lookup returns CDR1 SGHNT and CDR2 YENEEA. The CDR3 contains 16 residues. V dropped 8 bases and J dropped 5; count of bases not matched to a gene: 16. The CDR3 here is CASSPPVGGGPETQYF. CDR3 in DNA: TGTGCCAGCTCACCACCGGTCGGGGGGGGCCCGGAGACCCAGTACTTC.

Ten or more counts support this clonotype. The chain employs TRBV11-1 and TRBJ1-3; D not resolved. Trimming left V 0 bases short and J 0 bases short, with 6 bases between. Germline CDR1 reads SGHAT; CDR2 reads FQDESV (reference sequence). The CDR3 extends over 15 amino acids. This CDR3 is CASSLAPDSGNTIYF. The CDR3 nucleotides read TGTGCCAGCAGCTTAGCGCCCGACTCTGGAAACACCATATATTTT.

This clonotype was counted many times. The chain carries TRBV2 and TRBJ1-2; 8 nucleotides match TRBD1. Looked up from germline, CDR1 is SNHLY and CDR2 is FYNNEI. The junction had 10 bases not matched to a gene; V was cut back by 7 bases and J by 0 bases. This CDR3 is 16 amino acids long. The CDR3 sequence is CASTRDRRGTNYGYTF. CDR3 nucleotides: TGTGCCAGCACCAGGGACAGGAGGGGTACTAACTATGGCTACACCTTC.

This clonotype was observed a few times. The chain couples TRBV6-1 to TRBJ2-7, with D possibly being TRBD2 (5 bases). The V and J ends lost 7 bases and 3 bases respectively, with 7 bases between them. The germline gives CDR1 MNHNS, CDR2 SASEGT. The CDR3 is 11 amino acids. The CDR3 DNA is TGTGCCAGCACCGAGGGCTACGAGCAGTACTTC. Protein product: CASTEGYEQYF.

Here the CDR3 DNA reads TGCAGCGTTGCGCCGGCAGGGACGTACGAGCAGTACTTC. It translates to CSVAPAGTYEQYF. This chain connects TRBV29-1 to TRBJ2-7; tentatively, D is TRBD1 or TRBD2 (5 bases each). Germline CDR1 reads SQVTM; CDR2 reads ANQGSEA. The ends were cut back, 4 bases at V and 4 bases at J, with 14 bases in the middle. The CDR3 runs to 13 residues.

This clonotype has just a few counts. This rearrangement joins TRBV7-2 to TRBJ2-6, with D possibly TRBD1 on 6 matching bases. With 5 bases removed from V and 0 bases from J, the gap between germline ends came to 11 bases. CDR3 length: 16 amino acids. Germline CDR1 SGHTA, CDR2 FQGNSA. CDR3 sequence: CASSPGHGSGANVLTF. The DNA of the CDR3 is TGTGCCAGCAGCCCGGGACACGGCTCTGGGGCCAACGTCCTGACTTTC.

This clonotype was seen ten or more times. The CDR3 loop is CASSSRGYGYTF. The CDR3 DNA reads TGTGCCAGCAGTTCCAGGGGCTATGGCTACACCTTC. This chain connects TRBV27 to TRBJ1-2; tentatively, D is TRBD1 (6 bases). The germline V gene has CDR1 MNHEY and CDR2 SMNVEV (reference sequence). The CDR3 is 12 residues long. V shed 4 bases and J shed 4 bases, with 7 bases lying between them.

Ten or more counts support this clonotype. This chain uses TRBV20-1 with TRBJ2-3; D gene unclear. Germline CDR1 DFQATT, CDR2 SNEGSKA (reference sequence). V was trimmed by 3 bases and J by 6 bases, leaving 10 bases between them. The CDR3 has 12 residues. The CDR3 here is CSASLLGDTQYF. The CDR3 nucleotides read TGCAGTGCTAGTCTCCTCGGGGATACGCAGTATTTT.

This clonotype was detected ten times or more. The chain is built from TRBV29-1 and TRBJ2-5, with 8 bases matching TRBD2. This CDR3 is built from 14 residues. V shed 2 bases and J 5 bases; nucleotides not matched to a gene: 7. The germline V gene has CDR1 SQVTM and CDR2 ANQGSEA. CDR3 in amino acids: CSVEMREREETQYF. CDR3 in DNA: TGCAGCGTTGAAATGCGGGAGCGGGAGGAGACCCAGTACTTC.

This clonotype appeared many times. This chain uses TRBV18 with TRBJ2-2; D might be TRBD1 (6 bases). Per germline, CDR1 KGHSH and CDR2 LQKENI. V was trimmed by 0 bases and J by 4 bases, leaving 12 bases between them. The CDR3 has 16 residues. CDR3 in DNA: TGTGCCAGCTCACCACCGGATAACAGGGCCACCGGGGAGCTGTTTTTT. Its protein is CASSPPDNRATGELFF.

This clonotype was picked up a small number of times. The rearrangement uses TRBV7-2 and TRBJ2-3; D call uncertain. Germline CDR1 reads SGHTA; CDR2 reads FQGNSA. This CDR3 has 12 residues. V lost 8 bases and J 0 bases, leaving 6 bases between the germline ends. CDR3: CASAASTDTQYF. CDR3 DNA: TGTGCCAGCGCGGCTAGCACAGATACGCAGTATTTT.

Comment on this clonotype: A much larger clonotype is one base distant, so this may be a read error. The V call is TRBV6-2 or TRBV6-3, the J call TRBJ2-1; D gene uncertain. CDR3 size: 14 residues. The V gene lost 0 bases and the J gene lost 10 bases, with 13 bases spanning the gap. Germline V lookup: CDR1 MNHEY, CDR2 SVGEGT. CDR3 in DNA: TGTGCCAGCAGTTACTCGACCATCTGGAAAGAGCAGTTCTTC. Encoded protein: CASSYSTIWKEQFF.

At least ten counts were recorded for this clonotype. The CDR3 sequence is CASSEISYEQYF. DNA of the CDR3: TGTGCCAGCAGCGAAATTTCCTACGAGCAGTACTTC. The rearrangement joins TRBV11-2 to TRBJ2-7; no reliable D call. The CDR3 contains 12 residues. The V end was cut by 5 bases, the J end by 1 base, with 6 bases between. Germline lookup yields CDR1 SGHAT and CDR2 FQNNGV. Looking up the rest from reference TRBV11-2 and TRBJ2-7 gives the full variable domain: EAGVAQSPRYKIIEKRQSVAFWCNPISGHATLYWYQQILGQGPKLLIQFQNNGVVDDSQLPKDRFSAERLKGVDSTLKIQPAKLEDSAVYLCASSEISYEQYFGPGTRLTVT.

V is TRBV27 and J is TRBJ1-2, with 9 nucleotides matching TRBD1. Germline assignment: CDR1 MNHEY and CDR2 SMNVEV (reference sequence). The CDR3 is 14 residues long. V trimming: 6 bases; J trimming: 6 bases; junction bases outside the gene matches: 8. CDR3 residues: CASSRRTGVDGYTF. The CDR3 DNA reads as TGTGCCAGCAGCAGGAGGACAGGGGTGGATGGCTACACCTTC.

This clonotype was recorded many times. The chain has TRBV12-3 or TRBV12-4 and TRBJ2-5; perhaps TRBD2 as D (6 bases). The length of the CDR3 is 16 residues. V was clipped by 2 bases and J by 5 bases, with 18 bases between them. The chain's CDR3 is CASSLQGGKYSETQYF. The CDR3 DNA sequence: TGTGCCAGCAGTTTACAAGGCGGGAAATACTCGGAGACCCAGTACTTC.

At least ten counts were recorded for this clonotype. The chain couples TRBV12-3 or TRBV12-4 to TRBJ1-5; the match to TRBD1 covers 8 bases. Trimming removed 5 bases from V and 4 bases from J; junction bases left unmatched: 28. The CDR3 runs to 22 residues. CDR3 sequence: CASSLRPKFLTRPGQANQPQHF. CDR3 DNA: TGTGCCAGCAGTCTAAGGCCAAAGTTTCTCACCCGCCCGGGACAGGCTAATCAGCCCCAGCATTTT.

J is TRBJ2-2 and V is TRBV19; D remains ambiguous. CDR1 is LNHDA and CDR2 is SQIVND in the germline V gene (reference sequence). The CDR3 has 15 amino acids. Trimming stripped 7 bases from V and 4 bases from J, with 16 bases between. Written as DNA, the CDR3 is TGTGCCAGTATTCCTAGAGATCCCAGCACCGGGGAGCTGTTTTTT. This sequence encodes CASIPRDPSTGELFF.